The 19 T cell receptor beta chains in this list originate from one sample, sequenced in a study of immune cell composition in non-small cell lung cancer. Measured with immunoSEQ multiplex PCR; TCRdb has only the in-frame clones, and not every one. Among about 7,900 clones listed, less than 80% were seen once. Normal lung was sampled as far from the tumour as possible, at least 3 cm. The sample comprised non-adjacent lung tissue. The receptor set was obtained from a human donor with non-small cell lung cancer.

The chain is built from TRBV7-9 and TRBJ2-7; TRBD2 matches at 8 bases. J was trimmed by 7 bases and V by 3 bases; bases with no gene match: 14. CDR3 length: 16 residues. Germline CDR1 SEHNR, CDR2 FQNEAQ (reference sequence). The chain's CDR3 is CASSLGGSGALGEQYF. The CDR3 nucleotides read TGTGCCAGCAGCTTGGGGGGTAGCGGGGCTTTAGGGGAGCAGTACTTC.

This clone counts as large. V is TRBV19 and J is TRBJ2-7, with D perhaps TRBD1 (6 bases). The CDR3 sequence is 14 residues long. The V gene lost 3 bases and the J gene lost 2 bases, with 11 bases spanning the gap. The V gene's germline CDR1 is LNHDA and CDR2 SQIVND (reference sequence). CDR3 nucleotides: TGTGCCAGTAGTATGGCGACAGGTCCCTACGAGCAGTACTTC. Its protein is CASSMATGPYEQYF.

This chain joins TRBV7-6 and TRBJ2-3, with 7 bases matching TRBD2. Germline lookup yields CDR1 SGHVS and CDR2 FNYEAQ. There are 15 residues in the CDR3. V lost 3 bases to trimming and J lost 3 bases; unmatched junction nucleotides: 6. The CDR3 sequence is CASSLYAGGTDTQYF. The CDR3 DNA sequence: TGTGCCAGCAGCTTGTATGCCGGGGGGACAGATACGCAGTATTTT.

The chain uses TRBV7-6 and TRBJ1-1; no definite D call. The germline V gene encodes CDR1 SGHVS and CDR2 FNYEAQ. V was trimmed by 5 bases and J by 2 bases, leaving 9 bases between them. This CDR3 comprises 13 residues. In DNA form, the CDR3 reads TGTGCCAGCAGCCGTCGGGATAACACTGAAGCTTTCTTT. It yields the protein CASSRRDNTEAFF. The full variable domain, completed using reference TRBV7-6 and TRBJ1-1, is GAGVSQSPRYKVTKRGQDVALRCDPISGHVSLYWYRQALGQGPEFLTYFNYEAQQDKSGLPNDRFSAERPEGSISTLTIQRTEQRDSAMYRCASSRRDNTEAFFGQGTRLTVV.

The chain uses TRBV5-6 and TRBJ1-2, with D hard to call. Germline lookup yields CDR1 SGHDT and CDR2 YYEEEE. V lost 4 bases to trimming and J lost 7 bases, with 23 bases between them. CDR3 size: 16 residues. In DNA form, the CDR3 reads TGTGCCAGCAGCCGACAAGGGAACCTGGGGAGGGCTGGCTACACCTTC. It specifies CASSRQGNLGRAGYTF.

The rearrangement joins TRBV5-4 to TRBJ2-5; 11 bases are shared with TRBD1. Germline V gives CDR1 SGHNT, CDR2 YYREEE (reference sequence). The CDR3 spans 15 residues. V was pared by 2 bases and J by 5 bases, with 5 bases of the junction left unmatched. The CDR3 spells CASSFRTGGEETQYF. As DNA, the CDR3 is TGTGCCAGCAGCTTCCGGACAGGGGGCGAGGAGACCCAGTACTTC.

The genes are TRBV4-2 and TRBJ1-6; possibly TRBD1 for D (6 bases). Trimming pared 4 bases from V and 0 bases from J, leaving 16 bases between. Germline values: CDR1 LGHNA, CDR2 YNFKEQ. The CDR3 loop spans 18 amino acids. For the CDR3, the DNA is TGTGCCAGCAGCCCCCCTCAGGGGCGCAGCTCCTATAATTCACCCCTCCACTTT. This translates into CASSPPQGRSSYNSPLHF.

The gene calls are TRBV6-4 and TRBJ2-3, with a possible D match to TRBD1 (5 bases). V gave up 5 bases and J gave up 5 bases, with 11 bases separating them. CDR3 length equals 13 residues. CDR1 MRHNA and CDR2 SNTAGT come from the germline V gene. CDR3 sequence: CASSRREGDTQYF. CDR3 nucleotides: TGTGCCAGCAGTCGCAGGGAAGGAGATACGCAGTATTTT.

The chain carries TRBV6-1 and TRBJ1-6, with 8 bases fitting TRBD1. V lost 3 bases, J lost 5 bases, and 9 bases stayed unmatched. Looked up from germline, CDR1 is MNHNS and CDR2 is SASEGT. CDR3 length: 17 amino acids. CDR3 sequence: CASSDPGQGQNNSPLHF. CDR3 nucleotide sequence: TGTGCCAGCAGTGATCCTGGACAGGGACAAAATAATTCACCCCTCCACTTT.

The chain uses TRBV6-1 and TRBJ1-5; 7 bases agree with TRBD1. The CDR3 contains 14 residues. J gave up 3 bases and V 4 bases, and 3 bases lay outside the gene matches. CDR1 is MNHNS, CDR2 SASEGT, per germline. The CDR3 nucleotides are TGTGCCAGCAGTGCGACAGGGCCCAATCAGCCCCAGCATTTT. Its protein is CASSATGPNQPQHF.

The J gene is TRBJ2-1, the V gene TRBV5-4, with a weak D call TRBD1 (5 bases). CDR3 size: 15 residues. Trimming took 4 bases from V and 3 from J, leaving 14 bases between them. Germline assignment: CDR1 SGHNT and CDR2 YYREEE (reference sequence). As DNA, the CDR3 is TGTGCCAGCAGCCTGGGGCAGGGTAGCTACAATGAGCAGTTCTTC. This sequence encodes CASSLGQGSYNEQFF.

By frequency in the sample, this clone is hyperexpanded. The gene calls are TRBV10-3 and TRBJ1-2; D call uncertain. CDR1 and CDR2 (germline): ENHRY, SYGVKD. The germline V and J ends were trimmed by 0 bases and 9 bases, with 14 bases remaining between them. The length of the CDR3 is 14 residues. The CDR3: CAISESEEVKSYTF. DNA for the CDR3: TGTGCCATCAGTGAGTCGGAGGAGGTTAAGAGCTACACCTTC.

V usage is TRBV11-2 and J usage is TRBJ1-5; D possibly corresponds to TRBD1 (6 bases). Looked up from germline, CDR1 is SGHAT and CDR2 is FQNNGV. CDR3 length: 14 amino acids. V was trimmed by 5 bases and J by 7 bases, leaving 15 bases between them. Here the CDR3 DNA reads TGTGCCAGCAGCCCGGAGAGGGGGTCCCAGCCCCAGCATTTT. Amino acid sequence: CASSPERGSQPQHF.

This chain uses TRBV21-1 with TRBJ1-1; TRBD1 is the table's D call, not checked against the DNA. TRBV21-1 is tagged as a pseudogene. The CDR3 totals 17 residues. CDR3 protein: CASSKVRDRVMNTEAFF. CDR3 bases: TGTGCCAGCAGCAAAGTACGGGACAGGGTAATGAACACTGAAGCTTTCTTT.

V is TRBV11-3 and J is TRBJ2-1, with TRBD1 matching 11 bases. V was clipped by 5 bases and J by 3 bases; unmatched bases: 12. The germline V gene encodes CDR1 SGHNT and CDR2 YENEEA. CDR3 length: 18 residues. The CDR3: CASSPPGQGGKDYNEQFF. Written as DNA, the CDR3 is TGTGCCAGCAGCCCTCCGGGACAGGGGGGAAAGGACTACAATGAGCAGTTCTTC.

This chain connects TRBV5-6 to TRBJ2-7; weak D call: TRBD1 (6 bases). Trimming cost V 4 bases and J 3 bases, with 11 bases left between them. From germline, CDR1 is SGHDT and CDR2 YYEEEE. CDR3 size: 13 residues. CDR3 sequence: CASSGDTYYEQYF. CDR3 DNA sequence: TGTGCCAGCAGCGGGGACACTTACTACGAGCAGTACTTC.

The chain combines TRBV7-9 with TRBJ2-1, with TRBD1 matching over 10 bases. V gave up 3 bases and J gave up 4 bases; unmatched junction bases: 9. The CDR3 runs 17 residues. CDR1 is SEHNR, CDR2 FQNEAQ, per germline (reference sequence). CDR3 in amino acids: CASSLTLRQGAYNEQFF. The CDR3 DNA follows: TGTGCCAGCAGCTTGACCCTTAGACAGGGGGCGTACAATGAGCAGTTCTTC.

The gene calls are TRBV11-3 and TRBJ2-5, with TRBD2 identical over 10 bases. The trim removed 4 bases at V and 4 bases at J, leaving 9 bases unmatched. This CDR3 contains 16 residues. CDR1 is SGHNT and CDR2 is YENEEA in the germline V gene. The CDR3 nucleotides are TGTGCCAGCAGCTCGAGCGGGGGGGGACGGGGAGAGACCCAGTACTTC. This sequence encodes CASSSSGGGRGETQYF.

The CDR3 coding sequence is TGTGCCATCAGTGGCGGGACAGGGAGCTCCTACGAGCAGTACTTC. Protein sequence: CAISGGTGSSYEQYF. J is TRBJ2-7 and V is TRBV10-3, with 9 bases that match TRBD1. The trim removed 4 bases at V and 0 bases at J, leaving 4 bases unmatched. This CDR3 is 15 amino acids long. Germline V gives CDR1 ENHRY, CDR2 SYGVKD.